Each of the 25 T cell receptor beta chains below was sequenced from the same sample in a study of shared clonotypes between healthy human individuals. Repertoires were generated with immunoSEQ multiplex PCR, while TCRdb's copy carries only in-frame clones and drops some. The table has approximately 1,000,000 clones, around 78% seen once. The sequencing sample was made of memory CD4+ T cells from PBMCs. Specified subset: CD45RA-negative fraction. The receptors stem from a man younger than 35 in good health. Some clones in this sample may be carry-over from other donors' samples.

This sequence joins TRBV18 and TRBJ1-5; TRBD1 might be the D (5 bases). V was trimmed by 2 bases and J by 0 bases, leaving 14 bases between them. The CDR3 loop spans 17 amino acids. Per germline, CDR1 KGHSH and CDR2 LQKENI. CDR3 nucleotides: TGTGCCAGCTCACCAAGCGGGGTGGGGGATAGCAATCAGCCCCAGCATTTT. It specifies CASSPSGVGDSNQPQHF.

Ten or more counts support this clone. The V call is TRBV5-4, the J call TRBJ2-2, with D possibly matching TRBD2 (6 bases). There are 14 residues in the CDR3. Germline V gene lookup returns CDR1 SGHNT and CDR2 YYREEE (reference sequence). V lost 5 bases and J lost 2, with 10 bases in between. The CDR3 nucleotides are TGTGCCAGCAGACTAGCAGCAAACACCGGGGAGCTGTTTTTT. Translated, it gives CASRLAANTGELFF.

The V gene is TRBV9, the J gene TRBJ2-1; D tentatively fits TRBD1 or TRBD2 (7 bases each). The CDR3 contains 15 residues. V lost 7 bases and J 1 base, leaving 15 bases between the germline ends. Germline V CDR1 and CDR2: SGDLS, YYNGEE. The CDR3 bases are TGTGCCAGCTCCGGCCAGGGGGGGTCCTACAATGAGCAGTTCTTC. This sequence encodes CASSGQGGSYNEQFF.

This sequence joins TRBV28 and TRBJ2-7, with D possibly matching TRBD2 (5 bases). The germline CDR1 and CDR2 sequences are MDHEN and SYDVKM. The V end was cut by 7 bases, the J end by 7 bases, with 26 bases between. This CDR3 region has 16 residues. The CDR3 DNA follows: TGTGCCAGCACCCCCCAAAATCGGGGTTACCTCGGTGAGCAGTACTTC. It yields the protein CASTPQNRGYLGEQYF. Supplemented by reference TRBV28 and TRBJ2-7, the full variable domain reads DVKVTQSSRYLVKRTGEKVFLECVQDMDHENMFWYRQDPGLGLRLIYFSYDVKMKEKGDIPEGYSVSREKKERFSLILESASTNQTSMYLCASTPQNRGYLGEQYFGPGTRLTVT.

Concerning this clone itself: Other DNA sequences of this sample code for an identical CDR3. The CDR3 nucleotides read TGTGCCAGTAGTATAGTTGGCGGACCCTACGAGCAGTACTTC. It is translated as CASSIVGGPYEQYF. The V and J genes are TRBV19 and TRBJ2-7; D gene unclear. Germline CDR1 reads LNHDA; CDR2 reads SQIVND (reference sequence). The CDR3 covers 14 residues. V dropped 1 base and J dropped 2 bases, with 9 bases sitting between them.

This clone was counted a few times. CDR3 bases: TGTGCCAGTAGAGATCAGCTGTCAGGGGGGAACAATCAGCCCCAGCATTTT. This gives the protein CASRDQLSGGNNQPQHF. The gene calls are TRBV19 and TRBJ1-5, with TRBD1 matching over 7 bases. This CDR3 is built from 17 residues. Germline V gene data show CDR1 as LNHDA and CDR2 as SQIVND (reference sequence). The V segment lost 6 bases and the J segment 3 bases; nucleotides outside the gene matches: 14.

The chain uses TRBV7-3 and TRBJ1-2; the D gene is possibly TRBD1 (5 bases). The CDR3 consists of 15 residues. From germline, CDR1 is SGHTA and CDR2 FQGTGA. Trimming pared 3 bases from V and 8 bases from J, leaving 19 bases between. For the CDR3, the DNA is TGTGCCAGCAGCTTTCTGGGGCCCGGGGCCGGGGGCTACACCTTC. Its translation is CASSFLGPGAGGYTF.

This chain joins TRBV18 and TRBJ2-7, with a weak D call TRBD2 (6 bases). Trimming removed 6 bases from V and 0 bases from J, with 18 bases in between. This CDR3 comprises 16 residues. Germline assignment: CDR1 KGHSH and CDR2 LQKENI. Here the CDR3 DNA reads TGTGCCAGCTCTCCCTCATTCACCGGGGGCTCCTACGAGCAGTACTTC. This gives the protein CASSPSFTGGSYEQYF.

The V call is TRBV11-3, the J call TRBJ2-7, with D perhaps TRBD2 (5 bases). Per the germline V gene, CDR1 is SGHNT and CDR2 is YENEEA. The CDR3 loop spans 12 amino acids. V lost 7 bases and J 7 bases, leaving 14 bases between the germline ends. CDR3 DNA sequence: TGTGCCAGCACCCTGACTATTTTGGAGCAGTACTTC. Amino acids: CASTLTILEQYF.

This chain joins TRBV5-4 and TRBJ2-5; TRBD1 agrees at 9 bases. CDR3 length: 15 amino acids. CDR1 is SGHNT and CDR2 is YYREEE in the germline V gene (reference sequence). V shed 2 bases and J 3 bases; nucleotides not matched to a gene: 5. The DNA for the CDR3 is TGTGCCAGCAGCTTTAGACAGGGGGGAGAAGAGACCCAGTACTTC. Amino acid sequence: CASSFRQGGEETQYF.

With regard to this clone: Additional DNA sequences in this sample encode the identical CDR3. The chain recombines TRBV5-6 with TRBJ1-2, with 10 bases fitting TRBD1. The CDR3 loop spans 15 amino acids. Germline assignment: CDR1 SGHDT and CDR2 YYEEEE. V dropped 0 bases and J dropped 1; count of bases not matched to a gene: 0. CDR3 protein: CASSLGDRGNYGYTF. CDR3 sequence (DNA): TGTGCCAGCAGCTTGGGGGACAGGGGTAACTATGGCTACACCTTC.

Points on this clone: The identical CDR3 is also encoded by other nucleotide sequences in the sample. This chain connects TRBV28 to TRBJ1-1; D might be TRBD1 (5 bases). Trimming left V 6 bases short and J 1 base short, with 9 bases between. The CDR3 is 13 amino acids. Germline CDR1 MDHEN, CDR2 SYDVKM. The CDR3 loop reads CASSWGGNTEAFF. The CDR3 DNA reads as TGTGCCAGCAGCTGGGGGGGGAACACTGAAGCTTTCTTT.

With regard to this clone: The sample holds other DNA sequences that translate to the same CDR3. J is TRBJ1-2 and V is TRBV5-5, with TRBD1 matching over 8 bases. The CDR3 runs to 14 residues. Trimming cost V 0 bases and J 8 bases; bases outside gene matches: 6. Germline CDR1 reads SGHKS; CDR2 reads YYEKEE (reference sequence). The CDR3 reads CASSLGQGAGGYTF. The DNA for the CDR3 is TGTGCCAGCAGCTTGGGGCAGGGGGCAGGCGGCTACACCTTC. Full variable domain (rest looked up from reference TRBV5-5 and TRBJ1-2): DAGVTQSPTHLIKTRGQQVTLRCSPISGHKSVSWYQQVLGQGPQFIFQYYEKEERGRGNFPDRFSARQFPNYSSELNVNALLLGDSALYLCASSLGQGAGGYTFGSGTRLTVV.

V gene TRBV28 combines with J gene TRBJ2-5; D might be TRBD1 or TRBD2, each matching 5 bases. The last part of the DNA fits TRBJ2-7 better; the J call may be wrong. The CDR3 consists of 15 residues. The germline V gene encodes CDR1 MDHEN and CDR2 SYDVKM. The CDR3 loop reads CASSLYRPGSDEQYF. Here the CDR3 DNA reads TGTGCCAGCAGTTTGTACCGCCCAGGGAGCGACGAGCAGTACTTC.

V is TRBV5-1 and J is TRBJ2-3; maybe TRBD2 (5 bases). Per germline, CDR1 SGHRS and CDR2 YFSETQ. This CDR3 contains 17 residues. V gave up 4 bases and J gave up 2 bases, with 20 bases separating them. CDR3 region: CASSGGWADKYTDTQYF. CDR3 nucleotides: TGCGCCAGCAGCGGAGGTTGGGCAGACAAGTACACAGATACGCAGTATTTT.

This clone has just a few counts. This rearrangement joins TRBV27 to TRBJ2-5, with D perhaps matching TRBD1 or TRBD2 (5 bases each). Germline values: CDR1 MNHEY, CDR2 SMNVEV (reference sequence). Trimming took 6 bases from V and 3 from J, leaving 17 bases between them. This CDR3 is 15 amino acids long. CDR3 sequence (DNA): TGTGCCAGCAGCCTTCCCGGGACCCCCAAAGAGACCCAGTACTTC. Amino acid sequence: CASSLPGTPKETQYF.

The rearrangement joins TRBV28 to TRBJ2-7, with 9 nucleotides matching TRBD2. Germline CDR1 MDHEN, CDR2 SYDVKM. J gave up 4 bases and V 6 bases, and 10 bases lay outside the gene matches. The CDR3 totals 15 residues. The CDR3 region is CASSPSSGRRYEQYF. The CDR3 nucleotides are TGTGCCAGCAGCCCTTCAAGCGGGAGGCGGTACGAGCAGTACTTC.

J is TRBJ2-7 and V is TRBV30, with D perhaps assigned TRBD1 or TRBD2 (5 bases each). V was shortened by 1 base and J by 0 bases, with 7 bases between the two germline ends. CDR3 length: 13 amino acids. Germline assignment: CDR1 GTSNPN and CDR2 SVGIG (reference sequence). CDR3 region: CAWSGDVSYEQYF. The CDR3 nucleotides are TGTGCCTGGAGTGGGGACGTCTCCTACGAGCAGTACTTC.

About this clone itself: Different DNA sequences within this sample yield the same CDR3. V usage is TRBV28 and J usage is TRBJ2-1; TRBD2 might be the D (6 bases). The CDR3 runs to 11 residues. The V gene's germline CDR1 is MDHEN and CDR2 SYDVKM. The germline V and J ends were trimmed by 3 bases and 10 bases, with 7 bases remaining between them. In nucleotides, the CDR3 is TGTGCCAGCAGTTTGGAGGGCGAGCAGTTCTTC. Translation: CASSLEGEQFF.

The chain is built from TRBV30 and TRBJ2-7; 12 bases line up with TRBD1. The CDR3 consists of 11 residues. From germline, CDR1 is GTSNPN and CDR2 SVGIG (reference sequence). CDR3 sequence reads: CAWDRGLEQYF. The CDR3 nucleotides are TGTGCTTGGGACAGGGGGCTCGAGCAGTACTTC. Combining the CDR3 with reference TRBV30 and TRBJ2-7 gives the whole variable domain SQTIHQWPATLVQPVGSPLSLECTVEGTSNPNLYWYRQAAGRGLQLLFYSVGIGQISSEVPQNLSASRPQDRQFILSSKKLLLSDSGFYLCAWDRGLEQYFGPGTRLTVT.

This clone has just one count. In DNA, the CDR3 is TGTGCCAGCGGGCAAAGCACAGATACGCAGTATTTT. Its translation: CASGQSTDTQYF. This sequence joins TRBV2 and TRBJ2-3; the D is unclear. The CDR3 has 12 residues. With 8 bases removed from V and 0 bases from J, the gap between germline ends came to 6 bases. CDR1 SNHLY and CDR2 FYNNEI come from the germline V gene.

This clone was seen only a few times. J is TRBJ2-1 and V is TRBV10-3; 8 bases align to TRBD2. This CDR3 has 15 amino acids. The germline gives CDR1 ENHRY, CDR2 SYGVKD. V lost 6 bases and J lost 10; bases outside the gene matches: 14. The CDR3 is CAISGGGAGEREQFF. The DNA for the CDR3 is TGTGCCATCAGCGGAGGGGGAGCGGGAGAACGCGAGCAGTTCTTC.

The rearrangement uses TRBV9 and TRBJ2-1, with 7 bases lining up with TRBD2. Germline CDR1 reads SGDLS; CDR2 reads YYNGEE. With V trimmed by 2 bases and J by 1 base, 0 bases remained unmatched. The CDR3 covers 14 residues. The CDR3 bases are TGTGCCAGCAGCGTGCGGGAGTCCTACAATGAGCAGTTCTTC. Translation gives CASSVRESYNEQFF.

The sample holds a few counts of this clone. The chain links TRBV6-1 to TRBJ1-5, with 9 positions matching TRBD1. Germline CDR1 MNHNS, CDR2 SASEGT. CDR3 length: 14 residues. J lost 5 bases, V lost 3 bases, and 2 bases had no gene match. CDR3 protein: CASSDTGGDQPQHF. The CDR3 DNA is TGTGCCAGCAGTGATACAGGGGGCGATCAGCCCCAGCATTTT.

The chain joins TRBV7-9 to TRBJ2-5; 9 nucleotides agree with TRBD1. Losses at the gene ends were 4 bases for V and 3 bases for J; bases not matched to a gene: 6. Germline lookup yields CDR1 SEHNR and CDR2 FQNEAQ (reference sequence). There are 15 residues in the CDR3. CDR3 sequence (DNA): TGTGCCAGCAGCTCCTCGGACAGGGGAAAAGAGACCCAGTACTTC. It encodes CASSSSDRGKETQYF. Supplemented by reference TRBV7-9 and TRBJ2-5, the full variable domain reads DTGVSQNPRHKITKRGQNVTFRCDPISEHNRLYWYRQTLGQGPEFLTYFQNEAQLEKSRLLSDRFSAERPKGSFSTLEIQRTEQGDSAMYLCASSSSDRGKETQYFGPGTRLLVL.